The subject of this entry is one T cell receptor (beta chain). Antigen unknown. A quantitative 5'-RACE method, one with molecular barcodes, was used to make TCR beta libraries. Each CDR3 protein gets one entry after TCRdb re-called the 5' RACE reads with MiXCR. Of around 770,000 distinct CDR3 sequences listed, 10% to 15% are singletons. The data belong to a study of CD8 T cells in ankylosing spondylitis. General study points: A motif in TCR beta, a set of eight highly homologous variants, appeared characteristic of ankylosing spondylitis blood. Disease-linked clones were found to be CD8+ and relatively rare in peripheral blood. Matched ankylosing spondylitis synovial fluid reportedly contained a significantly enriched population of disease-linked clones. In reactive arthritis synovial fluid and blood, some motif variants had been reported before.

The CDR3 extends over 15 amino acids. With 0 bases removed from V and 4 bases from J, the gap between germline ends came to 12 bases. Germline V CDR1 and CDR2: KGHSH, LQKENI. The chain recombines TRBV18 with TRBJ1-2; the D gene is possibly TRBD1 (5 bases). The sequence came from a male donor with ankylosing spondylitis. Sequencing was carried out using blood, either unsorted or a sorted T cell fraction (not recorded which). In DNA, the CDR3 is TGTGCCAGCTCACCACCGGGCAGGGCGAGCTATGGCTACACCTTC. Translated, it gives CASSPPGRASYGYTF.